These 29 T cell receptor beta chains share one sample of origin, sequenced in a study of spatial heterogeneity in lung cancer. Study outcomes and limitations: Mutation tallies in tumors tracked expanded intratumoral alpha and beta TCR counts.

Their antigens remain unidentified. TCRdb fed the 5' RACE reads into MiXCR, producing one record per CDR3 protein. Of approximately 2,100 distinct CDR3 sequences listed, less than 45% are singletons. Documented time point: sample taken at primary tumor resection. Sequenced material: lung tumor tissue, taken at surgery. Receptors originate from a male donor with early-stage non-small cell lung cancer.

This clonotype is termed medium-sized (0.01 to 0.1%). The library was prepared for alpha chains; this beta chain is a stray read, so its frequency means little. The chain joins TRBV29-1 to TRBJ2-7, with 8 nucleotides matching TRBD1. Trimming removed 7 bases from V and 6 bases from J; junction bases left unmatched: 8. This CDR3 is 12 amino acids long. CDR1 and CDR2 from the germline V gene are SQVTM and ANQGSEA. This CDR3 is CSAEDRASEQYF. CDR3 DNA: TGCAGCGCCGAGGACAGGGCATCCGAGCAGTACTTC.

As regards this clonotype: Little can be read into the size of this beta chain, an off-target read in a library designed for alpha chains. The chain joins TRBV2 to TRBJ2-3; the D is unclear. This CDR3 is 12 amino acids long. In germline, CDR1 is SNHLY, CDR2 FYNNEI. V lost 3 bases and J lost 8, with 9 bases in between. DNA of the CDR3: TGTGCCAGCAGTGAGGCCGGAAGTACGCAGTATTTT. This translates into CASSEAGSTQYF. The full variable domain, with the rest looked up from reference TRBV2 and TRBJ2-3, is EPEVTQTPSHQVTQMGQEVILRCVPISNHLYFYWYRQILGQKVEFLVSFYNNEISEKSEIFDDQFSVERPDGSNFTLKIRSTKLEDSAMYFCASSEAGSTQYFGPGTRLTVL.

This clonotype came up a few times. This beta chain slipped into a library made for alpha chains as a stray read, so its size is not meaningful. The chain has TRBV27 and TRBJ2-1, with D uncertain. The CDR3 covers 12 residues. Trimming pared 0 bases from V and 10 bases from J, leaving 7 bases between. Per germline, CDR1 MNHEY and CDR2 SMNVEV (reference sequence). The CDR3: CASSLSQREQFF. The CDR3 DNA reads TGTGCCAGCAGTTTATCGCAACGGGAGCAGTTCTTC.

With respect to this clonotype: For a library built for alpha chains, this beta chain is a stray read; little rests on its size. This chain joins TRBV29-1 and TRBJ1-2, with D unresolved. The CDR3 contains 11 residues. V was pared by 7 bases and J by 4 bases, with 10 bases between. Per the germline V gene, CDR1 is SQVTM and CDR2 is ANQGSEA. The CDR3 DNA is TGCAGCGCCGGCGAGGCCTATGGCTACACCTTC. Its protein product is CSAGEAYGYTF.

In regard to this clonotype: Since the library was made to target alpha chains, this beta chain is a stray read and its abundance is not meaningful. The chain joins TRBV7-6 to TRBJ2-7; no clear D. V was trimmed by 1 base and J by 2 bases, leaving 9 bases between them. The CDR3 runs 14 residues. CDR1 SGHVS and CDR2 FNYEAQ come from the germline V gene. DNA of the CDR3: TGTGCCAGCAGCTTAGACGGACCAGCCTACGAGCAGTACTTC. Translating gives CASSLDGPAYEQYF.

On this clonotype: This beta chain is off target for a library built for alpha chains, so its abundance means little. The gene calls are TRBV6-5 and TRBJ2-7; 7 bases are shared with TRBD2. V shed 6 bases and J 2 bases; nucleotides not matched to a gene: 1. This CDR3 region has 12 residues. The germline V gene encodes CDR1 MNHEY and CDR2 SVGAGI. As DNA, the CDR3 is TGTGCCAGCAGGGCGGGAGCCTACGAGCAGTACTTC. It codes for CASRAGAYEQYF.

This clonotype was counted between two and nine times. This beta chain is off target for a library built for alpha chains, so its abundance means little. This CDR3 is CASTLTGGIETQYF. In nucleotides, the CDR3 is TGTGCCAGCACCCTAACGGGGGGGATAGAGACCCAGTACTTC. The chain carries TRBV12-3 or TRBV12-4 and TRBJ2-5; TRBD2 matches 8 bases. This CDR3 is built from 14 residues. V lost 7 bases, J lost 4 bases, and 8 bases stayed unmatched.

By sample share, this clonotype is large (0.1 to 1%). This beta chain is a stray read from a library made for alpha chains; its abundance is not meaningful. The J gene is TRBJ2-7, the V gene TRBV10-3; D not certain. CDR3 size: 13 residues. Germline V CDR1 and CDR2: ENHRY, SYGVKD. V lost 4 bases and J lost 7, with 14 bases in between. CDR3: CAISAGDTTEQYF. The CDR3 nucleotides are TGTGCCATCAGTGCTGGAGATACTACGGAGCAGTACTTC.

To note about this clonotype: For a library built for alpha chains, this beta chain is a stray read; little rests on its size. CDR3 sequence reads: CASKTSGTTGELFF. CDR3 nucleotides: TGTGCCAGCAAGACTAGCGGGACAACCGGGGAGCTGTTTTTT. The chain recombines TRBV12-3 or TRBV12-4 with TRBJ2-2; 11 positions match TRBD2. Trimming removed 7 bases from V and 5 bases from J; junction bases left unmatched: 3. The CDR3 is 14 amino acids.

Sample share makes this clonotype medium-sized (0.01 to 0.1%). Found in a library prepared for alpha chains, this beta chain is an off-target read, and its abundance has little meaning. The chain joins TRBV3-1 to TRBJ2-7, with D possibly TRBD2 on 5 matching bases. V was clipped by 6 bases and J by 2 bases, with 26 bases between them. Germline CDR1 is LGHDT and CDR2 is YNNKEL (reference sequence). The CDR3 runs to 18 residues. CDR3 residues: CASSPGSPTPSDPYEQYF. The CDR3 DNA follows: TGTGCCAGCAGTCCGGGATCTCCGACTCCCTCAGATCCCTACGAGCAGTACTTC.

Note on this clonotype: Found in a library prepared for alpha chains, this beta chain is an off-target read, and its abundance has little meaning. The genes are TRBV6-6 and TRBJ2-1; 13 bases are a match to TRBD2. J gave up 9 bases and V 5 bases, and 13 bases lay outside the gene matches. From germline, CDR1 is MNHNY and CDR2 SVGAGI (reference sequence). The CDR3 length is 17 residues. The CDR3 region is CASSRSLRTSGRGEQFF. CDR3 in DNA: TGTGCCAGCAGTCGCTCACTGCGGACTAGCGGGAGAGGTGAGCAGTTCTTC.

In its sample, this clonotype ranks as medium-sized. This beta chain was picked up by a library intended for alpha chains and is off target, so its count carries little meaning. The chain couples TRBV7-9 to TRBJ2-7; 8 nucleotides match TRBD2. CDR3 size: 17 residues. Germline V gives CDR1 SEHNR, CDR2 FQNEAQ (reference sequence). Trimming at V came to 2 bases and at J to 2 bases, leaving 11 bases not matched to a gene. CDR3 in DNA: TGTGCCAGCAGCTTAACTAGCGGCCCGAGGGTAGCCTACGAGCAGTACTTC. Translating it yields CASSLTSGPRVAYEQYF.

Worth noting for this clonotype: This beta chain is an unintended read in a library built for alpha chains; its size means little. V gene TRBV12-3 or TRBV12-4 combines with J gene TRBJ1-2; D gene unclear. The CDR3 consists of 13 residues. With 6 bases removed from V and 5 bases from J, the gap between germline ends came to 13 bases. CDR3 loop: CASSLSARYGYTF. The CDR3 DNA follows: TGTGCCAGCAGCTTGAGTGCTAGATATGGCTACACCTTC.

This clonotype was recorded many times. This beta chain was picked up by a library intended for alpha chains and is off target, so its count carries little meaning. The gene calls are TRBV6-1 and TRBJ2-5; the D gene could be TRBD1 or TRBD2 (5 bases each). This CDR3 spans 15 amino acids. V lost 4 bases to trimming and J lost 0 bases, with 12 bases between them. Germline CDR1 and CDR2: MNHNS and SASEGT. In DNA form, the CDR3 reads TGTGCCAGCAGTGCCCGGGACGGGTACCAAGAGACCCAGTACTTC. This encodes CASSARDGYQETQYF.

Worth noting for this clonotype: With the library built for alpha chains, this beta chain is off target and its frequency is not meaningful. V is TRBV7-8 and J is TRBJ1-6; tentatively, D is TRBD1 (6 bases). With 2 bases removed from V and 0 bases from J, the gap between germline ends came to 11 bases. CDR3 length: 17 amino acids. Germline loops: CDR1 SGHVS, CDR2 FQNEAQ. The CDR3 reads CASSLRRTDSYNSPLHF. CDR3 in DNA: TGTGCCAGCAGCTTAAGAAGGACAGACTCCTATAATTCACCCCTCCACTTT.

This clonotype is medium-sized. This beta chain turned up in a library designed for alpha chains; as an off-target read, its abundance says little. The rearrangement joins TRBV27 to TRBJ2-3; D remains ambiguous. CDR1 and CDR2 from the germline V gene are MNHEY and SMNVEV (reference sequence). The CDR3 runs 13 residues. Trimming stripped 6 bases from V and 9 bases from J, with 16 bases between. This CDR3 is CASREGPGLTQYF. For the CDR3, the DNA is TGTGCCAGCAGAGAAGGACCGGGCCTAACGCAGTATTTT.

Notes on this clonotype: Since the library was made to target alpha chains, this beta chain is a stray read and its abundance is not meaningful. The V and J genes are TRBV29-1 and TRBJ2-3; 8 nucleotides match TRBD2. Germline V gene data show CDR1 as SQVTM and CDR2 as ANQGSEA. CDR3 size: 15 residues. The V segment lost 7 bases and the J segment 4 bases; nucleotides outside the gene matches: 13. The CDR3 sequence: CSAPSSGSGADTQYF. For the CDR3, the DNA is TGCAGCGCCCCATCCAGCGGGAGCGGGGCAGATACGCAGTATTTT.

To note about this clonotype: This beta chain is off target for a library built for alpha chains, so its abundance means little. The V gene is TRBV10-3, the J gene TRBJ1-2; D is unresolved. Germline-derived CDR1 and CDR2 are ENHRY and SYGVKD. The V gene lost 9 bases and the J gene lost 4 bases, with 9 bases spanning the gap. CDR3 size: 11 residues. The CDR3 DNA follows: TGTGCCATTTACTCTAGCTATGGCTACACCTTC. Its protein is CAIYSSYGYTF.

To note about this clonotype: This beta chain turned up in a library designed for alpha chains; as an off-target read, its abundance says little. V gene TRBV29-1 combines with J gene TRBJ1-2, with D perhaps TRBD1 (5 bases). This CDR3 region has 10 residues. Trimming took off 6 bases at V and 5 bases at J, with 7 bases between the two ends. In germline, CDR1 is SQVTM, CDR2 ANQGSEA. CDR3 sequence reads: CSVGEYGYTF. The CDR3 DNA is TGCAGCGTGGGGGAGTATGGCTACACCTTC.

Relative to its sample, this clonotype is medium-sized. This beta chain turned up in a library designed for alpha chains; as an off-target read, its abundance says little. V gene TRBV6-2 or TRBV6-3 combines with J gene TRBJ2-2; a possible D gene is TRBD1 (5 bases). The CDR3 has 16 amino acids. Germline CDR1 reads MNHEY; CDR2 reads SVGEGT. The V gene lost 4 bases and the J gene lost 0 bases, with 12 bases spanning the gap. CDR3 DNA: TGTGCCAGCAGTTCCTACCAGGGCCCGAACACCGGGGAGCTGTTTTTT. This sequence encodes CASSSYQGPNTGELFF.

Comments on this clonotype: This beta chain is an unintended read in a library built for alpha chains; its size means little. The V call is TRBV6-2 or TRBV6-3, the J call TRBJ1-5; D call uncertain. The CDR3 contains 17 residues. V lost 2 bases and J 0 bases, leaving 14 bases between the germline ends. Germline V gene data show CDR1 as MNHEY and CDR2 as SVGEGT. CDR3 region: CASSYPMGTDSNQPQHF. CDR3 DNA sequence: TGTGCCAGCAGTTACCCGATGGGTACTGATAGCAATCAGCCCCAGCATTTT.

In its sample, this clonotype ranks as medium-sized. The library was built for alpha chains, so this beta chain is an off-target read and its size means little. J is TRBJ1-6 and V is TRBV7-3; D might be TRBD1 (5 bases). The germline CDR1 and CDR2 sequences are SGHTA and FQGTGA. Trimming removed 0 bases at V and 7 bases at J, with 10 bases between. CDR3 length: 15 residues. CDR3 sequence reads: CASSLTPGWNSPLHF. The CDR3 coding sequence is TGTGCCAGCAGCTTAACTCCAGGGTGGAATTCACCCCTCCACTTT.

This clonotype is judged medium-sized. Since the library was made to target alpha chains, this beta chain is a stray read and its abundance is not meaningful. The gene calls are TRBV29-1 and TRBJ2-5; possibly TRBD1 or TRBD2 for D (5 bases each). Looked up from germline, CDR1 is SQVTM and CDR2 is ANQGSEA. With 7 bases removed from V and 9 bases from J, the gap between germline ends came to 21 bases. The CDR3 has 13 amino acids. The CDR3 here is CSAAPGAEGAQYF. CDR3 nucleotides: TGCAGCGCTGCCCCCGGGGCAGAGGGAGCCCAGTACTTC.

Sample share makes this clonotype medium-sized. This beta chain lies outside the target of a library built for alpha chains; its clone size means little. The chain combines TRBV19 with TRBJ2-5, with TRBD1 as a possible D gene (5 bases). Per germline, CDR1 LNHDA and CDR2 SQIVND (reference sequence). The CDR3 consists of 13 residues. The ends were cut back, 5 bases at V and 5 bases at J, with 12 bases in the middle. The CDR3, as DNA: TGTGCCAGTAGTCCCGACCCAGGGGAGACCCAGTACTTC. Residues: CASSPDPGETQYF.

In regard to this clonotype: For a library built for alpha chains, this beta chain is a stray read; little rests on its size. This chain connects TRBV14 to TRBJ2-3; possible D gene TRBD2, 5 bases. The CDR3 runs to 14 residues. Germline CDR1 SGHDN, CDR2 FVKESK. The germline V and J ends were trimmed by 0 bases and 4 bases, with 8 bases remaining between them. The CDR3 is CASSQETGADTQYF. For the CDR3, the DNA is TGTGCCAGCAGCCAAGAGACCGGGGCAGATACGCAGTATTTT.

A note on this clonotype: This beta chain lies outside the target of a library built for alpha chains; its clone size means little. This chain links TRBV18 with TRBJ2-1, with 7 positions matching TRBD1. J gave up 7 bases and V 2 bases, and 2 bases lay outside the gene matches. The germline V gene has CDR1 KGHSH and CDR2 LQKENI. The CDR3 loop spans 13 amino acids. CDR3 in amino acids: CASSPIQGNEQFF. CDR3 coding DNA: TGTGCCAGCTCACCAATACAGGGGAATGAGCAGTTCTTC.

A word on this clonotype: As an off-target read in a library built for alpha chains, this beta chain has a frequency of little significance. V gene TRBV29-1 combines with J gene TRBJ2-1, with D unresolved. Germline CDR1 is SQVTM and CDR2 is ANQGSEA. Trimming took off 3 bases at V and 5 bases at J, with 8 bases between the two ends. The CDR3 sequence is 12 residues long. CDR3: CSVEFQHNEQFF. Here the CDR3 DNA reads TGCAGCGTTGAGTTTCAGCACAATGAGCAGTTCTTC.

As for this clonotype: The size of this beta chain means little, since it is a stray read in a library made for alpha chains. The chain combines TRBV27 with TRBJ2-5; 7 bases map to TRBD1. Germline CDR1 reads MNHEY; CDR2 reads SMNVEV (reference sequence). The trim removed 2 bases at V and 4 bases at J, leaving 7 bases unmatched. This CDR3 contains 15 residues. The CDR3 nucleotides are TGTGCCAGCAGTTTACAAAGGGGGCGCCGAGAGACCCAGTACTTC. Its protein is CASSLQRGRRETQYF.

For this clonotype: This beta chain was picked up by a library intended for alpha chains and is off target, so its count carries little meaning. CDR3 loop: CASSLGTSTDTQYF. As DNA, the CDR3 is TGTGCCAGCAGTTTGGGGACTAGCACAGATACGCAGTATTTT. The J gene is TRBJ2-3, the V gene TRBV12-3 or TRBV12-4; the D gene is possibly TRBD2 (6 bases). V lost 3 bases and J 0 bases, leaving 7 bases between the germline ends. There are 14 residues in the CDR3.